Shown below are 23 T cell receptor beta chains from a single sample sequenced in a study of spatial heterogeneity in lung cancer. Antigens of these TCRs are unknown. TCRdb reprocessed the 5' RACE reads via MiXCR and lists one record per CDR3 protein. This repertoire shows around 4,900 distinct CDR3 sequences, 5.5% to 7% found once; its top ten account for about 35%. Regarding the study as a whole: Intratumoral expanded alpha and beta TCR counts were found to track tumor mutation counts.

Time point reported: sample taken at primary tumor resection. The sample consisted of lung tumor tissue, taken at surgery. The receptors shown here come from a female donor with early-stage non-small cell lung cancer.

This clonotype was seen more than once but under ten times. Being off target in a library aimed at alpha chains, this beta chain has a size of little meaning. The chain carries TRBV2 and TRBJ2-1; 11 bases agree with TRBD1. The V and J ends lost 6 bases and 3 bases, in that order; junction bases with no gene match: 4. The CDR3 is 15 residues long. CDR1 is SNHLY, CDR2 FYNNEI, per germline. The CDR3 reads CASRPGTGGYNEQFF. CDR3 sequence (DNA): TGTGCCAGCAGGCCGGGGACAGGGGGCTACAATGAGCAGTTCTTC.

This clonotype was detected ten times or more. A library made for alpha chains picked up this beta chain off target, so its size means little. This sequence joins TRBV28 and TRBJ1-5; no clear D gene. Between the trimmed V and J ends, which lost 3 bases and 2 bases, there was a span of 8 bases. The CDR3 contains 14 residues. From germline, CDR1 is MDHEN and CDR2 SYDVKM. In nucleotides, the CDR3 is TGTGCCAGCAGTTTGCACAGCGGCAATCAGCCCCAGCATTTT. Amino acid sequence: CASSLHSGNQPQHF.

Ten or more counts support this clonotype. This beta chain is a stray read from a library made for alpha chains; its abundance is not meaningful. The V gene is TRBV5-1, the J gene TRBJ2-7; 7 bases map to TRBD2. The CDR3 length is 15 residues. CDR1 is SGHRS and CDR2 is YFSETQ in the germline V gene. The ends lost 0 bases at V and 5 bases at J; junction bases unmatched: 8. CDR3 nucleotides: TGCGCCAGCAGCTTGGAGGGGCGGGAGCAAGACGAGCAGTACTTC. This codes for CASSLEGREQDEQYF.

There are a few counts of this clonotype. This beta chain was picked up by a library intended for alpha chains and is off target, so its count carries little meaning. The chain links TRBV29-1 to TRBJ2-1, with a weak D call TRBD2 (7 bases). Trimming pared 2 bases from V and 4 bases from J, leaving 15 bases between. The length of the CDR3 is 15 residues. Germline CDR1 is SQVTM and CDR2 is ANQGSEA. The CDR3 nucleotides read TGCAGCGTTGAACTGTACGGGGGGCATTACAATGAGCAGTTCTTC. Translation: CSVELYGGHYNEQFF.

This clonotype is medium-sized (0.01 to 0.1%) within its sample. This beta chain turned up in a library designed for alpha chains; as an off-target read, its abundance says little. The J gene is TRBJ2-7, the V gene TRBV5-1; a weak D match, TRBD1 (6 bases). This CDR3 has 16 residues. Trimming pared 1 base from V and 3 bases from J, leaving 17 bases between. CDR1 and CDR2 (germline): SGHRS, YFSETQ. CDR3 in amino acids: CASSLQVRGEGYEQYF. For the CDR3, the DNA is TGCGCCAGCAGCTTGCAAGTCAGGGGCGAGGGCTACGAGCAGTACTTC.

This clonotype was observed many times. This beta chain is a stray read from a library made for alpha chains; its abundance is not meaningful. The J gene is TRBJ2-2, the V gene TRBV19; D is undetermined. In germline, CDR1 is LNHDA, CDR2 SQIVND (reference sequence). V was shortened by 7 bases and J by 0 bases, with 6 bases between the two germline ends. This CDR3 spans 13 amino acids. The CDR3 loop is CASIAANTGELFF. For the CDR3, the DNA is TGTGCCAGTATCGCAGCGAACACCGGGGAGCTGTTTTTT.

This clonotype was observed at least ten times. A library prepared for alpha chains yielded this beta chain as an off-target read; its size is of little meaning. The chain joins TRBV7-9 to TRBJ1-1; D is unresolved. The CDR3 runs to 15 residues. CDR1 is SEHNR, CDR2 FQNEAQ, per germline (reference sequence). The V and J ends lost 1 base and 8 bases respectively, with 17 bases between them. CDR3 protein: CASSLGVLGAREAFF. CDR3 nucleotide sequence: TGTGCCAGCAGCTTAGGGGTTTTGGGCGCCAGGGAAGCTTTCTTT.

This clonotype was detected ten times or more. This beta chain lies outside the target of a library built for alpha chains; its clone size means little. The J gene is TRBJ1-4, the V gene TRBV28; tentatively, D is TRBD1 (5 bases). Germline V lookup: CDR1 MDHEN, CDR2 SYDVKM. This CDR3 has 12 residues. The V and J ends lost 6 bases and 8 bases respectively, with 10 bases between them. Here the CDR3 reads CASRGQSEKLFF. CDR3 sequence (DNA): TGTGCCAGCAGGGGGCAATCCGAAAAACTGTTTTTT.

This clonotype is labeled medium-sized. With the library built for alpha chains, this beta chain is off target and its frequency is not meaningful. The chain links TRBV5-1 to TRBJ2-1, with D perhaps TRBD2 (6 bases). Trimming took 0 bases from V and 6 from J, leaving 13 bases between them. CDR1 is SGHRS and CDR2 is YFSETQ in the germline V gene. This CDR3 has 15 amino acids. The CDR3 protein is CASSLESGESNEQFF. CDR3 nucleotide sequence: TGCGCCAGCAGCTTGGAATCGGGGGAGTCCAATGAGCAGTTCTTC.

A word on this clonotype: This beta chain is an off-target read within a library intended for alpha chains, so its frequency means little. V and J are TRBV28 and TRBJ2-7; TRBD1 is a possible D gene (5 bases). In germline, CDR1 is MDHEN, CDR2 SYDVKM. The CDR3 extends over 13 amino acids. Trimming took off 5 bases at V and 4 bases at J, with 12 bases between the two ends. The CDR3 DNA sequence: TGTGCCAGCAGTATTCAGGGAAAATACGAGCAGTACTTC. This translates into CASSIQGKYEQYF.

This clonotype was counted at least ten times. This beta chain appears as a stray read in a library generated for alpha chains; its size is not informative. The chain combines TRBV27 with TRBJ2-7; D is ambiguous. The CDR3 contains 16 residues. Germline CDR1 reads MNHEY; CDR2 reads SMNVEV (reference sequence). Trimming stripped 5 bases from V and 6 bases from J, with 23 bases between. This CDR3 reads CASSRVPGAISVEQYF. CDR3 bases: TGTGCCAGCAGTAGGGTACCGGGTGCCATCTCAGTCGAGCAGTACTTC.

In this sample, this clonotype is medium-sized (0.01 to 0.1%). This beta chain slipped into a library made for alpha chains as a stray read, so its size is not meaningful. The chain carries TRBV28 and TRBJ1-5; TRBD1 is a possible D gene (5 bases). This CDR3 has 16 amino acids. Germline assignment: CDR1 MDHEN and CDR2 SYDVKM. Trimming stripped 3 bases from V and 4 bases from J, with 16 bases between. The CDR3 DNA follows: TGTGCCAGCAGTTTGCAGGGAGGTGGGCCAAATCAGCCCCAGCATTTT. Its translation: CASSLQGGGPNQPQHF.

This clonotype was recorded many times. This beta chain is a stray sequence in a library constructed for alpha chains; its clone size is not meaningful. The chain combines TRBV7-8 with TRBJ2-7; 12 nucleotides line up with TRBD2. The CDR3 loop spans 15 amino acids. Germline V gives CDR1 SGHVS, CDR2 FQNEAQ. V was clipped by 3 bases and J by 6 bases; unmatched bases: 6. The CDR3 here is CASSFWTSGVSEQYV. The CDR3 nucleotides read TGTGCCAGCAGCTTTTGGACTAGCGGGGTCTCCGAGCAGTACGTC.

The table lists this clonotype with many counts. Since the library was made to target alpha chains, this beta chain is a stray read and its abundance is not meaningful. V usage is TRBV11-2 and J usage is TRBJ1-2, with 12 bases that match TRBD1. V was pared by 0 bases and J by 6 bases, with 8 bases of the junction left unmatched. Germline values: CDR1 SGHAT, CDR2 FQNNGV. The CDR3 totals 17 residues. CDR3 nucleotides: TGTGCCAGCAGCTTAGATCTGGGGGACAGGGGGCAGGATGGCTACACCTTC. Translating gives CASSLDLGDRGQDGYTF.

This clonotype is medium-sized (0.01 to 0.1%) by share. This beta chain slipped into a library made for alpha chains as a stray read, so its size is not meaningful. The chain couples TRBV7-6 to TRBJ1-4; D unclear. The V gene's germline CDR1 is SGHVS and CDR2 FNYEAQ. Trimming took 5 bases from V and 6 from J, leaving 16 bases between them. This CDR3 is built from 15 residues. CDR3 loop: CASSGPGSVDEKLFF. The CDR3, as DNA: TGTGCCAGCAGCGGGCCCGGCTCGGTTGATGAAAAACTGTTTTTT.

This clonotype was picked up a small number of times. This beta chain is a stray sequence in a library constructed for alpha chains; its clone size is not meaningful. The J gene is TRBJ2-1, the V gene TRBV11-2; D ambiguous. The V and J ends lost 6 bases and 4 bases respectively, with 4 bases between them. The CDR3 contains 11 residues. Looked up from germline, CDR1 is SGHAT and CDR2 is FQNNGV. DNA of the CDR3: TGTGCCAGCAGTGGGTACAATGAGCAGTTCTTC. It yields the protein CASSGYNEQFF.

Relative to its sample, this clonotype is medium-sized. With the library built for alpha chains, this beta chain is off target and its frequency is not meaningful. V and J are TRBV28 and TRBJ1-4, with a tentative D call TRBD1 (6 bases). Looked up from germline, CDR1 is MDHEN and CDR2 is SYDVKM. The CDR3 extends over 15 amino acids. Trimming removed 3 bases from V and 5 bases from J, with 13 bases in between. The CDR3 nucleotides read TGTGCCAGCAGTTTGGGCCACGGGGGCAATGAAAAACTGTTTTTT. Protein: CASSLGHGGNEKLFF.

Ten or more counts support this clonotype. As an off-target read in a library built for alpha chains, this beta chain has a frequency of little significance. The CDR3 loop reads CASSRGQGLNYGYTF. In DNA form, the CDR3 reads TGTGCCAGCAGCCGCGGACAGGGCCTTAACTATGGCTACACCTTC. The genes are TRBV9 and TRBJ1-2, with TRBD1 identical over 8 bases. Germline V gives CDR1 SGDLS, CDR2 YYNGEE. The CDR3 loop spans 15 amino acids. Trimming removed 4 bases from V and 1 base from J; junction bases left unmatched: 6.

As for this clonotype: As an off-target read in a library built for alpha chains, this beta chain has a frequency of little significance. The CDR3 sequence: CASSRGAGGPTDTQYF. The CDR3 DNA follows: TGTGCCAGCAGCAGGGGGGCGGGAGGGCCCACAGATACGCAGTATTTT. This chain joins TRBV7-8 and TRBJ2-3, with TRBD2 matching 9 bases. This CDR3 contains 16 residues. Per germline, CDR1 SGHVS and CDR2 FQNEAQ. V was pared by 5 bases and J by 2 bases, with 8 bases of the junction left unmatched.

This clonotype appeared many times. This beta chain represents an off-target read in a library built for alpha chains; its size is of limited meaning. This chain connects TRBV5-1 to TRBJ2-3; 7 bases line up with TRBD2. V lost 5 bases and J lost 0; bases outside the gene matches: 6. CDR3 length: 15 residues. Germline CDR1 and CDR2: SGHRS and YFSETQ. In DNA, the CDR3 is TGCGCCAGCAGAGAACTAGCGACTAGCACAGATACGCAGTATTTT. Translating it yields CASRELATSTDTQYF.

By share of the sample, this clonotype is medium-sized. This beta chain is a stray read from a library made for alpha chains; its abundance is not meaningful. CDR3 in DNA: TGTGCCAGCAGCCAGGACGGGACGGAAAACAATGAGCAGTTCTTC. Encoded protein: CASSQDGTENNEQFF. The chain employs TRBV4-2 and TRBJ2-1, with D possibly being TRBD1 or TRBD2 (5 bases each). Looked up from germline, CDR1 is LGHNA and CDR2 is YNFKEQ. The CDR3 totals 15 residues. V was pared by 3 bases and J by 5 bases, with 14 bases between.

Many counts were recorded for this clonotype. This beta chain slipped into a library made for alpha chains as a stray read, so its size is not meaningful. The chain is built from TRBV7-2 and TRBJ2-3, with 10 bases aligning to TRBD2. Germline CDR1 is SGHTA and CDR2 is FQGNSA. The ends lost 2 bases at V and 6 bases at J; junction bases unmatched: 5. This CDR3 has 15 residues. CDR3 loop: CASSLSVLAGDTQYF. Here the CDR3 DNA reads TGTGCCAGCAGCTTAAGTGTACTAGCGGGGGATACGCAGTATTTT. Full variable domain (outside the CDR3, taken from reference TRBV7-2 and TRBJ2-3): GAGVSQSPSNKVTEKGKDVELRCDPISGHTALYWYRQSLGQGLEFLIYFQGNSAPDKSGLPSDRFSAERTGGSVSTLTIQRTQQEDSAVYLCASSLSVLAGDTQYFGPGTRLTVL.

This clonotype was observed many times. Since the library was made to target alpha chains, this beta chain is a stray read and its abundance is not meaningful. This chain links TRBV7-9 with TRBJ2-2, with no clear D. Germline V gene sequence: CDR1 SEHNR, CDR2 FQNEAQ (reference sequence). V gave up 2 bases and J gave up 7 bases, with 8 bases separating them. CDR3 length: 13 residues. The CDR3 bases are TGTGCCAGCAGCTTACTAGGGAACGGGGAGCTGTTTTTT. It codes for CASSLLGNGELFF.